The text below deals with one TCR beta chain. Its antigen is currently not known. There are no base qualities to consult, and no much larger clone falls within one base. The source of the sample is a study of blood T cell repertoires in COVID-19 (dated by TCRdb to 2019 to 2021). Describing the broader study: Samples covering the acute and convalescent phases of COVID-19 were provided by collaborators in the United States, Italy and Spain. Nearly every sample came with metadata listing a de-identified subject ID, COVID-19 status, age in years and sex. The repertoires were made available in a free public database intended to serve as a resource for research on the immune response to SARS-CoV-2. Deeply sampled blood TCRbeta repertoires from subjects exposed to, actively infected with, or recovered from COVID-19 were included in the dataset. Where available, HLA class I and class II types were taken from metadata supplied by the sample provider and were not determined by assay-based typing. Samples were obtained from the ongoing ImmuneRACE study (first 160 participants) and from 1,000 to 1,500 subjects provided by 6 global collaborators. The material from the prospective study consisted of cDNA or gDNA derived from T cells, B-cell-depleted T cells, or PBMCs. Study-wide conclusions, independent of this receptor: The amount of clinical and demographic metadata varied by source and participant and was provided uncurated.

Collaborating institutions collected whole blood in K2EDTA tubes following their own protocols. Collaborator samples were shipped for TCRbeta analysis as frozen whole blood, isolated PBMCs, or DNA extracted from either sample type. TCRbeta CDR3 regions were amplified from genomic DNA by means of the immunoSEQ Assay, a bias-controlled multiplex PCR. From the authors' description of their analysis: The number of nucleated cells in each sample was estimated by amplification of reference gene primers within the assay. Sequence reads were collapsed and filtered to measure the absolute abundance of every unique TCRbeta CDR3 rearrangement. Productive Simpson clonality was computed per sample as the square root of Simpson's diversity index over productive rearrangements. As stored in TCRdb, this immuneACCESS dataset retains in-frame rearrangements with V and J assigned. A fraction of the clones does not appear; measured against another copy, unresolved V genes explain less than half of the discrepancy, and the remainder lacks a known reason. Clone size and the V and J calls come from that table; the DNA yielded D and trimming. This sample is represented by 250,000 or so clones; roughly nine tenths of them were singletons. The leading ten clones occupy approximately 3.3% of the sample.

This TCR was sampled from a man younger than 30 with active or convalescent COVID-19. Material: peripheral blood.

The DNA sequence is given as TGTGCCAGCAGCTTTGCGGGACTAGTACGCGAGCAGTACTTC. The translation is CASSFAGLVREQYF. This chain joins TRBV5-4 to TRBJ2-7; the central 8 bases match TRBD2. The germline V gene (reference sequence) yields SGHNT for CDR1 and YYREEE for CDR2. V is trimmed back by 2 bases and J by 6 bases, and the junction contains 7 bases that no gene match accounts for. Spanning cysteine to phenylalanine, the CDR3 consists of 14 amino acids. Here the CDR3 DNA is all that survives: 42 bases in frame from base 1.